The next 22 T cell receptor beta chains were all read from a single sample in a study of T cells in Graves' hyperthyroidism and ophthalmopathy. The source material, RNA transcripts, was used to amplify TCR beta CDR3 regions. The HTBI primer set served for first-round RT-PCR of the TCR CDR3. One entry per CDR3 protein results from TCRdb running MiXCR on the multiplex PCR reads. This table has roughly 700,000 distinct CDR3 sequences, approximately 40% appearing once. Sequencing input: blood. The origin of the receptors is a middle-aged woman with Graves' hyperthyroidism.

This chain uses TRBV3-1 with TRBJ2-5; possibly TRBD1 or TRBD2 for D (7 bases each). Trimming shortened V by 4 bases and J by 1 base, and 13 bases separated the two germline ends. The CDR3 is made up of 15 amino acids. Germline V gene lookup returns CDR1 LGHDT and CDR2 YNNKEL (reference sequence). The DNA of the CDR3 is TGTGCCAGCAGCCTAGACAGGGAGGGCCAAGAGACCCAGTACTTC. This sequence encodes CASSLDREGQETQYF.

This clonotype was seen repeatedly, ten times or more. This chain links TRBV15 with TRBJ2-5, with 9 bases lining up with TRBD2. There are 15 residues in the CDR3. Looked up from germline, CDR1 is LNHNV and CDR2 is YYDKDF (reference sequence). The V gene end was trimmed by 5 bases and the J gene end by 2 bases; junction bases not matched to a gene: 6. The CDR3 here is CATSSGTSNQETQYF. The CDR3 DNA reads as TGTGCCACCAGCTCCGGGACTAGCAATCAAGAGACCCAGTACTTC.

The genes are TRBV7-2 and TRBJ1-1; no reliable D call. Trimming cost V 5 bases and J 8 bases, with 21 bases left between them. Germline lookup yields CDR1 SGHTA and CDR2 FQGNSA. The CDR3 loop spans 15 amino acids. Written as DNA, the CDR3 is TGTGCCAGCAGCCAAGGTCACACCGGTCTGAAAGAAGCTTTCTTT. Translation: CASSQGHTGLKEAFF. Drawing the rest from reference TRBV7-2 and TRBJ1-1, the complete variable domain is GAGVSQSPSNKVTEKGKDVELRCDPISGHTALYWYRQSLGQGLEFLIYFQGNSAPDKSGLPSDRFSAERTGGSVSTLTIQRTQQEDSAVYLCASSQGHTGLKEAFFGQGTRLTVV.

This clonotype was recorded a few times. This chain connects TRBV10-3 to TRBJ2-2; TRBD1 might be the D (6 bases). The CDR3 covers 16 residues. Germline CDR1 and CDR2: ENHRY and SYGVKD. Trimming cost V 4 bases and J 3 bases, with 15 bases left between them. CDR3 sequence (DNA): TGTGCCATCAGTGGGCGAGGGACACATCACACCGGGGAGCTGTTTTTT. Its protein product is CAISGRGTHHTGELFF.

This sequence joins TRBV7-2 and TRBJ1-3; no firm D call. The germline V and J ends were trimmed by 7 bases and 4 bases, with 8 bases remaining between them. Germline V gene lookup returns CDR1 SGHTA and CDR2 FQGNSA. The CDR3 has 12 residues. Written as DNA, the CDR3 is TGTGCCAGCACCTTGACAGGAAACACCATATATTTT. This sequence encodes CASTLTGNTIYF.

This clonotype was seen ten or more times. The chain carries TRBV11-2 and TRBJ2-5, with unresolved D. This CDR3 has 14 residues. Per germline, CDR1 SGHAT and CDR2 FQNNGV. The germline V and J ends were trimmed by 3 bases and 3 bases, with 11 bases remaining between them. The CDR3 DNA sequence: TGTGCCAGCAGCTTTAATTGGCATAAAGAGACCCAGTACTTC. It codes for CASSFNWHKETQYF.

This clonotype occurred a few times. The CDR3 coding sequence is TGTGCCAGCAGTACTCCCGGGACTCACACTGAAGCTTTCTTT. This codes for CASSTPGTHTEAFF. The chain couples TRBV27 to TRBJ1-1, with D tentatively TRBD1 (5 bases). V gave up 5 bases and J gave up 3 bases, with 13 bases separating them. CDR3 length equals 14 residues. Germline values: CDR1 MNHEY, CDR2 SMNVEV (reference sequence).

CDR3 coding DNA: TGCGCCAGCAGCCAAGATCGGGCAGGGGTGAACACTGAAGCTTTCTTT. It translates to CASSQDRAGVNTEAFF. This chain links TRBV4-1 with TRBJ1-1; D perhaps matches TRBD1 (6 bases). The CDR3 runs to 16 residues. Germline loops: CDR1 MGHRA, CDR2 YSYEKL. Trimming stripped 0 bases from V and 0 bases from J, with 11 bases between.

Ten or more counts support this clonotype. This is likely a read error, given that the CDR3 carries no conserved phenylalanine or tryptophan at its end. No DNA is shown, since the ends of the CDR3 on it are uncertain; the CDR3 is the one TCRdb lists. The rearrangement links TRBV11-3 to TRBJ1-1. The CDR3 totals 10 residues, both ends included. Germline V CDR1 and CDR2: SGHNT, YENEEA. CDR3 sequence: CASSLDPGLI.

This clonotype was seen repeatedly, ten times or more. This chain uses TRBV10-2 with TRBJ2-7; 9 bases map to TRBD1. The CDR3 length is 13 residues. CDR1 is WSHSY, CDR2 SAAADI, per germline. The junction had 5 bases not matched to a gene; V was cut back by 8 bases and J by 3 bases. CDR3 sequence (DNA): TGCGCCAGCTCTTGGGGACAGGGCTACGAGCAGTACTTC. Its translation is CASSWGQGYEQYF.

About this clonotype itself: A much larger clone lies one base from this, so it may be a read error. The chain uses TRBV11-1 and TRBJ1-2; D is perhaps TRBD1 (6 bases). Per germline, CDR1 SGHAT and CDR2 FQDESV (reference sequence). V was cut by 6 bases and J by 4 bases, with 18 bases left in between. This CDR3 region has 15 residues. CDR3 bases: TGTGCCAGCAGTGGATCCCACACAGGGCGCTATGGCTACACCTTC. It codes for CASSGSHTGRYGYTF.

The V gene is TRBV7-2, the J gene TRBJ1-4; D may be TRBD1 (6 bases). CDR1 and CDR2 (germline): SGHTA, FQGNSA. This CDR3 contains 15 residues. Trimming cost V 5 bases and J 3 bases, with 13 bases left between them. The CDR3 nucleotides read TGTGCCAGCAGCGGGGGCGGTATGGCTAATGAAAAACTGTTTTTT. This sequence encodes CASSGGGMANEKLFF.

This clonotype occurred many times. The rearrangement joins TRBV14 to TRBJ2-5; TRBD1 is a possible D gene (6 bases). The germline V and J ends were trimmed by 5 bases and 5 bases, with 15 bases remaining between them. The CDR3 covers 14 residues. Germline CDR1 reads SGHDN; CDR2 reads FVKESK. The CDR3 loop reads CASSKGQGLETQYF. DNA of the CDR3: TGTGCCAGCAGCAAAGGGCAGGGGCTGGAGACCCAGTACTTC.

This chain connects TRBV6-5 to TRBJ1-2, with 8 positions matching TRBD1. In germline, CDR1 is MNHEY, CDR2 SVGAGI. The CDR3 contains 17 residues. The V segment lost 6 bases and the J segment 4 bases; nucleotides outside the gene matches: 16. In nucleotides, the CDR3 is TGTGCCAGCAGCCTAGGCCTCTCAGGGGGCTCTCCCTATGGCTACACCTTC. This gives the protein CASSLGLSGGSPYGYTF.

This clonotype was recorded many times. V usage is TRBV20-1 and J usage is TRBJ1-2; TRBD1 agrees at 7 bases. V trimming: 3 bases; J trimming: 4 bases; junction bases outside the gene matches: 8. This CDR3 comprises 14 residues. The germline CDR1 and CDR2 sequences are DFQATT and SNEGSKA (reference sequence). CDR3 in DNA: TGCAGTGCTAGGTGGGCTCGGGACAGCTATGGCTACACCTTC. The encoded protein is CSARWARDSYGYTF.

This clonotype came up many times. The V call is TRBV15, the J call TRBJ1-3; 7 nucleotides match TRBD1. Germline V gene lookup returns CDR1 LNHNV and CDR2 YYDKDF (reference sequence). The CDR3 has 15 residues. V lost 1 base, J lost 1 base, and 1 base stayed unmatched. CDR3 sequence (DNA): TGTGCCACCAGCAGAGTGGACAGGTCTGGAAACACCATATATTTT. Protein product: CATSRVDRSGNTIYF.

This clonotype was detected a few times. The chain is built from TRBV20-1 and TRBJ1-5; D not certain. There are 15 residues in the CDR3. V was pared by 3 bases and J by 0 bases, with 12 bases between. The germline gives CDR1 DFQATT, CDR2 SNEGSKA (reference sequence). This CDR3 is CSASSDYYSNQPQHF. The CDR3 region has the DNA TGCAGTGCTAGTAGTGACTACTATAGCAATCAGCCCCAGCATTTT.

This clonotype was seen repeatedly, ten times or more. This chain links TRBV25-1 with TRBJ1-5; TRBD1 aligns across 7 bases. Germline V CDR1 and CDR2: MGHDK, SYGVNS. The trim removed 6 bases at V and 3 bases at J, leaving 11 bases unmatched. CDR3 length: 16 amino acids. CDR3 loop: CASSQGTGTDNQPQHF. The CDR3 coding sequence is TGTGCCAGCAGCCAAGGAACCGGGACAGACAATCAGCCCCAGCATTTT.

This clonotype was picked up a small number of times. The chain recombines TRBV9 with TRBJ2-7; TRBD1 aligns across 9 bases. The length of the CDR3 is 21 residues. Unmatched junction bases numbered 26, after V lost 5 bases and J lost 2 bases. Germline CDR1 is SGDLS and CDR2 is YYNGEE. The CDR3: CASRDTGGDRGPTAEAYEQYF. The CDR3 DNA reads TGTGCCAGCAGGGATACAGGGGGCGATAGGGGCCCGACCGCGGAAGCCTACGAGCAGTACTTC.

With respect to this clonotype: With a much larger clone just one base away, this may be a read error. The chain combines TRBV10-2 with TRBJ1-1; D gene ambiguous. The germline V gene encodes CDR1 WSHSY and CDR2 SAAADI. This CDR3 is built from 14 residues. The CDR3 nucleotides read TGCGCCAGCAGACCGAACGCGGAGAACACTGGAGCTTTCTTT. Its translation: CASRPNAENTGAFF.

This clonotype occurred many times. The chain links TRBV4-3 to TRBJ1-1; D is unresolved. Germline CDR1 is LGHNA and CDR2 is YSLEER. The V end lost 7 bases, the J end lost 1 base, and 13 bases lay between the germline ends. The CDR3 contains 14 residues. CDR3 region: CASNRGGSNTEAFF. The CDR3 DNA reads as TGCGCCAGCAACCGAGGCGGGTCGAACACTGAAGCTTTCTTT.

CDR3 protein: CASSHRDRESWNSPLHF. As DNA, the CDR3 is TGTGCCAGCAGCCACCGGGACAGGGAGTCGTGGAATTCACCCCTCCACTTT. The chain joins TRBV7-9 to TRBJ1-6; 9 bases map to TRBD1. CDR1 and CDR2 from the germline V gene are SEHNR and FQNEAQ (reference sequence). Trimming cost V 5 bases and J 7 bases; bases outside gene matches: 12. The CDR3 covers 17 residues.